This paragraph covers one T cell receptor (beta chain) sequence. Its specificity is unknown. It is likely a read error, because the conserved phenylalanine at the end of the CDR3 is missing. The data belong to a study of cytomegalovirus exposure and HLA in healthy donors. The PCR used 60 Vbeta and 13 Jbeta primers. The table came from immunoSEQ multiplex PCR; TCRdb's copy has only in-frame clones and leaves some out. Of approximately 83,000 clones in the sample, 80% were seen once. Findings and caveats of the study: Segments of the TCR beta V type were, in most cases, productive about 90% or about 30% of the time in an earlier analysis. Associated with cytomegalovirus, according to the listing, were 170 or so TCR beta chains. Later analysis identified a missense DCLRE1C variant that was linked to TCR beta V- and J-gene trimming. In a later analysis, HLA-C alleles had the fewest associated TCRs, DRB1 alleles the most.

With 5 bases removed from V and 0 bases from J, the gap between germline ends came to 11 bases. CDR1 and CDR2 (germline): SGHRS, YFSETQ. The length of the CDR3 is 14 residues. The rearrangement links TRBV5-1 to TRBJ1-2; D is uncertain. This clonotype originated in a man aged 18-30 years in good health and CMV-seronegative. Sequenced material: PBMCs. The CDR3 coding sequence is TGCGCCAGCAGTATGGCTGATCCTAACTATGGCTACACCCTC. It is translated as CASSMADPNYGYTL.